This paragraph covers one T cell receptor (beta chain) sequence. The antigen remains undetermined. This entry comes from a study of beta chain features in type 1 diabetes. Averaging around 110 mL, one heparinised blood draw came from each individual donor. Study conclusions and caveats: There was a possibility that cDNA sequencing over-represented cells with high TCR expression.

The CDR3 spans 12 residues. Investigators reverse transcribed all isolated RNA, so they sequenced expressed TCRB transcripts. TCRdb's copy holds only in-frame clones and misses some; the assay was immunoSEQ multiplex PCR. The data show a few hundred thousand clones, approximately 14% seen once. The sequenced sample was central memory CD4+ T cells from blood. The sequence derives from a man aged 30 to 45 in good health. The chain carries TRBV21-1 and TRBJ2-3; the D call in the table, TRBD1, was not verified against the DNA. TRBV21-1 is termed a pseudogene. This CDR3 is CASSKTGDTQYF. CDR3 coding DNA: TGTGCCAGCAGCAAAACAGGAGATACGCAGTATTTT.